This T cell receptor beta chain was documented in a study of blood T cell repertoires in COVID-19. On the study more broadly: Acute and convalescent COVID-19 specimens originated in the United States, Italy and Spain. Nucleic acid was either cDNA or gDNA, and it came from T cells, B-cell-depleted T cells, or PBMCs.

Repertoires were generated with immunoSEQ multiplex PCR, while TCRdb's copy carries only in-frame clones and drops some. The sample lists a few hundred thousand clones, 85% occurring once. V was clipped by 4 bases and J by 5 bases; unmatched bases: 2. CDR3 length: 13 residues. CDR1 KGHSH and CDR2 LQKENI come from the germline V gene. The sample consisted of peripheral blood. This TCR was recovered from a woman younger than 35 with acute or convalescent COVID-19. The chain recombines TRBV18 with TRBJ1-5; 7 nucleotides line up with TRBD1. The CDR3 DNA sequence: TGTGCCAGCTCACAAGGGACAGATCAGCCCCAGCATTTT. Encoded protein: CASSQGTDQPQHF.